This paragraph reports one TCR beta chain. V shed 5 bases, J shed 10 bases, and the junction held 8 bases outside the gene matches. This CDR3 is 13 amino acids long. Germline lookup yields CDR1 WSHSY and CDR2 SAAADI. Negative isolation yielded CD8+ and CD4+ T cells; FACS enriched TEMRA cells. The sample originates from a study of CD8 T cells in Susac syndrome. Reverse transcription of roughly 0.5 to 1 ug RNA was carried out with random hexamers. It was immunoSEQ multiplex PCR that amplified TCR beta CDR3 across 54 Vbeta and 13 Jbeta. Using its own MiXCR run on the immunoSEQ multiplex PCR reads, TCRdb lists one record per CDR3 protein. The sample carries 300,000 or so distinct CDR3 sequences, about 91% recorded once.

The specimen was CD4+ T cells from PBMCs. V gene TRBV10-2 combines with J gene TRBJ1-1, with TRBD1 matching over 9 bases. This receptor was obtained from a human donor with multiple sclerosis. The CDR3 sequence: CASSPPGQGRAFF. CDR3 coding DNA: TGCGCCAGCAGTCCTCCGGGACAGGGACGAGCTTTCTTT.